Following are 9 T cell receptor beta chains from one sample sequenced in a study of blood T cell repertoires in COVID-19. Assay: immunoSEQ multiplex PCR; the TCRdb copy retains only in-frame clones and omits some. Among around 130,000 clones listed, 70% to 80% were seen once. Sequenced material: peripheral blood. The receptor set was obtained from a human donor in a cohort sampled during active COVID-19.

The chain uses TRBV5-1 and TRBJ2-2; 8 bases map to TRBD2. The germline V gene encodes CDR1 SGHRS and CDR2 YFSETQ. The V and J ends lost 3 bases and 0 bases, in that order; junction bases with no gene match: 10. This CDR3 has 18 residues. CDR3 sequence reads: CASSSSWTGGANTGELFF. DNA of the CDR3: TGCGCCAGCAGCTCCTCCTGGACGGGGGGGGCGAACACCGGGGAGCTGTTTTTT.

This clone was seen a single time. The V and J genes are TRBV7-9 and TRBJ2-7, with 10 bases that match TRBD1. Losses at the gene ends were 3 bases for V and 4 bases for J; bases not matched to a gene: 6. Germline CDR1 reads SEHNR; CDR2 reads FQNEAQ (reference sequence). The CDR3 is 15 residues long. The CDR3, as DNA: TGTGCCAGCAGCTTTCCGGGACAGGGGTTGTACGAGCAGTACTTC. Translated: CASSFPGQGLYEQYF. Drawing the rest from reference TRBV7-9 and TRBJ2-7, the complete variable domain is DTGVSQNPRHKITKRGQNVTFRCDPISEHNRLYWYRQTLGQGPEFLTYFQNEAQLEKSRLLSDRFSAERPKGSFSTLEIQRTEQGDSAMYLCASSFPGQGLYEQYFGPGTRLTVT.

In this sample, this clone turned up once. V usage is TRBV5-1 and J usage is TRBJ1-2; TRBD1 matches 11 bases. V gave up 3 bases and J gave up 8 bases; unmatched junction bases: 3. Germline V gene data show CDR1 as SGHRS and CDR2 as YFSETQ. The CDR3 loop spans 13 amino acids. The DNA of the CDR3 is TGCGCCAGCAGCTCCGGGACAGGGGGAGGCTACACCTTC. Amino acids: CASSSGTGGGYTF.

The chain joins TRBV28 to TRBJ2-7, with TRBD1 matching 10 bases. Germline trimming cut 7 bases from V and 2 bases from J; bases unmatched to any gene: 8. This CDR3 spans 15 amino acids. CDR1 and CDR2 from the germline V gene are MDHEN and SYDVKM. CDR3 protein: CASTVGTGATYEQYF. CDR3 DNA sequence: TGTGCCAGCACCGTGGGGACAGGGGCAACCTACGAGCAGTACTTC. The whole variable domain, filled in from reference TRBV28 and TRBJ2-7, reads DVKVTQSSRYLVKRTGEKVFLECVQDMDHENMFWYRQDPGLGLRLIYFSYDVKMKEKGDIPEGYSVSREKKERFSLILESASTNQTSMYLCASTVGTGATYEQYFGPGTRLTVT.

CDR3 in amino acids: CASSARTGDNSPLHF. The CDR3 DNA sequence: TGCGCCAGCAGCGCACGGACAGGGGATAATTCACCCCTCCACTTT. V gene TRBV5-1 combines with J gene TRBJ1-6; 9 bases map to TRBD1. The CDR3 runs 15 residues. The J segment lost 5 bases and the V segment lost 4 bases, leaving 4 bases of the junction unmatched. Germline values: CDR1 SGHRS, CDR2 YFSETQ. Full variable domain (remainder filled in from reference TRBV5-1 and TRBJ1-6): KAGVTQTPRYLIKTRGQQVTLSCSPISGHRSVSWYQQTPGQGLQFLFEYFSETQRNKGNFPGRFSGRQFSNSRSEMNVSTLELGDSALYLCASSARTGDNSPLHFGNGTRLTVT.

The gene calls are TRBV30 and TRBJ2-3; D is uncertain. The CDR3 has 13 amino acids. Germline V gives CDR1 GTSNPN, CDR2 SVGIG (reference sequence). Deletions cut 3 bases from V and 5 bases from J, with 12 bases between. The CDR3 spells CAWSPPWRDTQYF. CDR3 coding DNA: TGTGCCTGGAGCCCACCCTGGAGAGATACGCAGTATTTT.

The chain joins TRBV6-5 to TRBJ1-5; 9 bases align to TRBD1. Losses at the gene ends were 6 bases for V and 6 bases for J; bases not matched to a gene: 9. Per germline, CDR1 MNHEY and CDR2 SVGAGI. The CDR3 spans 15 residues. The CDR3 region is CASRVTGGVGQPQHF. In nucleotides, the CDR3 is TGTGCCAGCAGAGTCACAGGGGGCGTCGGTCAGCCCCAGCATTTT.

The V and J genes are TRBV13 and TRBJ1-1; 8 nucleotides align to TRBD1. Trimming took 5 bases from V and 7 from J; bases not matched to a gene: 6. CDR1 PRHDT and CDR2 FYEKMQ come from the germline V gene (reference sequence). The CDR3 has 13 amino acids. Here the CDR3 DNA reads TGTGCCAGCAGCCAAGACAGGGGTTATGAAGCTTTCTTT. The encoded protein is CASSQDRGYEAFF. Complete variable domain (other parts from reference TRBV13 and TRBJ1-1): AAGVIQSPRHLIKEKRETATLKCYPIPRHDTVYWYQQGPGQDPQFLISFYEKMQSDKGSIPDRFSAQQFSDYHSELNMSSLELGDSALYFCASSQDRGYEAFFGQGTRLTVV.

A single count supports this clone. The chain joins TRBV11-2 to TRBJ2-2; a possible D gene is TRBD2 (6 bases). Germline-derived CDR1 and CDR2 are SGHAT and FQNNGV. CDR3 size: 14 residues. V gave up 7 bases and J gave up 3 bases, with 12 bases separating them. This chain's CDR3 is CASNRLEDTGELFF. DNA for the CDR3: TGTGCCAGCAACCGACTAGAGGACACCGGGGAGCTGTTTTTT.